The TCR beta chain under discussion was sequenced for a study of Ad26.COV2.S vaccination and SARS-CoV-2 variants. The treatment is: about 20 received Ad26.COV2.S at low or high dose, single or two shots; several received placebo; per-sample allocation not given. Day 63 following the first vaccine or placebo injection was when the samples were taken. The CDR3 runs to 14 residues. J was trimmed by 10 bases and V by 4 bases; bases with no gene match: 8. Germline loops: CDR1 SGHRS, CDR2 YFSETQ. TCRdb's table, derived via immunoSEQ multiplex PCR, lists solely in-frame clones and lacks some. Here the sample spans roughly 460,000 clones, roughly 87% being singletons. Regarding the study as a whole: Relative to placebo recipients, vaccine recipients exhibited elevated spike-specific TCR breadth.

As concerns this clone: What it binds is unknown.

The chain is built from TRBV5-1 and TRBJ2-1; 10 nucleotides agree with TRBD2. The receptor's source is a person between 18 and 65 years old who received the Ad26.COV2.S COVID-19 vaccine or a placebo. The sample was peripheral blood, taken in a trial of Ad26.COV2.S vaccine versus placebo. The CDR3 nucleotides are TGCGCCAGCAGCACACCATCTAGCGGGAGAGAGCAGTTCTTC. As protein: CASSTPSSGREQFF.